This TCR beta chain stems from a study of control samples from healthy donors and cancer patients. To note about this clone: A junction boundary mismatches the germline segment, possibly from a read error.

The protocol was immunoSEQ multiplex PCR, while the TCRdb copy is restricted to in-frame clones and leaves out a portion. Of over 90,000 clones listed, just over 90% were seen once; the top ten hold about 2.5%. From germline, CDR1 is MNHEY and CDR2 SMNVEV (reference sequence). The CDR3 contains 13 residues. The sequence derives from a woman aged 18-29 years in good health. This chain links TRBV27 with TRBJ1-5, with 7 bases identical to TRBD1. The sequencing input was blood. CDR3 region: CASSPTGNHPQHF. Here the CDR3 DNA reads TGTGCCAGCAGCCCGACAGGGAATCACCCCCAGCATTTT.